Listed below are T cell receptor beta chains from one sample, sequenced in a study of T-cell memory formation after mild COVID-19. TCRdb reanalysed the 5' RACE reads using MiXCR and keeps one entry per CDR3 protein. Found here are 250,000 to 350,000 distinct CDR3 sequences, roughly 15% of them singletons; the top ten hold 22%. Sequencing input: PBMCs or a T cell subset sorted from them (not recorded which). The receptors originated from a man aged 18 to 29 who had mild COVID-19 (a few samples of this study predate the infection). Cell type and time point are not known. Each CDR3 is given with its conserved first and last residue. A D gene is named only where the DNA matches it firmly. Where a row states a size, it is once, few, many or the class of an expanded clone; other rows omit it.

clone size	V gene	J gene	D gene	CDR3 protein	CDR3 DNA
-	TRBV29-1	TRBJ1-1	TRBD1	CSVWTGWMNTEAFF	TGCAGCGTCTGGACAGGGTGGATGAACACTGAAGCTTTCTTT
few	TRBV5-1	TRBJ1-1	TRBD1	CASSFRGNEAFF	TGCGCCAGCAGCTTCAGGGGGAACGAAGCTTTCTTT
few	TRBV5-6	TRBJ2-2	-	CASSFRDSNTGELFF	TGTGCCAGCAGCTTCCGGGACTCAAACACCGGGGAGCTGTTTTTT
-	TRBV12-3/TRBV12-4	TRBJ2-7	-	CASNLRGYEQYF	TGTGCCAGCAATCTAAGGGGCTACGAGCAGTACTTC
few	TRBV7-2	TRBJ1-6	-	CASSLASRNSPLHF	TGTGCCAGCAGCTTAGCTTCCCGTAATTCACCCCTCCACTTT
few	TRBV7-2	TRBJ1-5	-	CASSLGPGRRVQPQHF	TGTGCCAGCAGCTTAGGGCCGGGGCGCAGGGTTCAGCCCCAGCATTTT
many	TRBV7-2	TRBJ2-1	-	CASSLSPRDEQFF	TGTGCCAGCAGCTTAAGCCCTCGGGATGAGCAGTTCTTC
-	TRBV29-1	TRBJ2-7	-	CSVVTAAGYEQYF	TGCAGCGTTGTGACGGCCGCCGGCTACGAGCAGTACTTC
few	TRBV4-2	TRBJ2-1	TRBD2	CASSRTLRGGPLDYNEQFF	TGTGCCAGCAGCCGTACCCTTCGGGGGGGCCCCCTGGACTACAATGAGCAGTTCTTC
many	TRBV18	TRBJ2-7	-	CASSPGRGVAYEQYF	TGTGCCAGCTCACCAGGCAGGGGAGTCGCGTACGAGCAGTACTTC
-	TRBV19	TRBJ2-1	-	CASSSNGPYNEQFF	TGTGCCAGTAGTTCCAACGGGCCTTACAATGAGCAGTTCTTC
-	TRBV24-1	TRBJ2-3	-	CATSDFLSVGTDTQYF	TGTGCCACCAGTGATTTCTTGAGCGTCGGCACAGATACGCAGTATTTT
few	TRBV4-3	TRBJ2-1	-	CASSQEKGRDEQFF	TGCGCCAGCAGCCAAGAAAAGGGCAGGGATGAGCAGTTCTTC
-	TRBV20-1	TRBJ1-5	-	CSATTAGEPQHF	TGCAGTGCCACTACGGCGGGCGAGCCCCAGCATTTT
-	TRBV12-3/TRBV12-4	TRBJ1-6	-	CASSRGGYNSPLHF	TGTGCCAGCAGCCGAGGGGGTTATAATTCACCCCTCCACTTT
-	TRBV20-1	TRBJ2-5	-	CSARDPDYSETQYF	TGCAGTGCTAGAGACCCTGACTATTCGGAGACCCAGTACTTC
-	TRBV20-1	TRBJ2-3	-	CSARVPNRGTDTQYF	TGCAGTGCTAGAGTTCCGAATAGGGGCACAGATACGCAGTATTTT
-	TRBV20-1	TRBJ1-2	TRBD1	CSAPESGGNYGYTF	TGCAGTGCCCCGGAGTCAGGGGGAAACTATGGCTACACCTTC
few	TRBV6-6	TRBJ2-5	-	CASSSNTETQYF	TGTGCCAGCAGTTCTAATACTGAGACCCAGTACTTC
-	TRBV4-2	TRBJ1-2	-	CASSPLAPANYGYTF	TGTGCCAGCAGCCCCCTGGCACCAGCTAACTATGGCTACACCTTC
-	TRBV6-5	TRBJ2-1	TRBD2	CASSYLGTTSSYNEQFF	TGTGCCAGCAGTTACTTGGGGACTACGAGCTCCTACAATGAGCAGTTCTTC